The 14 T cell receptor beta chains below were found in one sample sequenced in a study of CXCR3-negative and CXCR3-positive naive CD8 T cells. UMI-labeled 5' RACE TRB cDNA libraries were prepared from the cells. TCRdb reprocessed the 5' RACE reads; each CDR3 protein has one entry and no DNA is given. This table holds fewer than 55,000 distinct CDR3 sequences. Sample: naive CXCR3- CD8+ T cells from blood. Stated subset: CD45RO-CCR7+CD27+CD95- naive CD8+ T cells lacking CXCR3 (TNR3-). Every receptor here comes from a human donor in good health. Some clones in this sample may be carry-over from other donors' samples.

The rearrangement links TRBV12-3 or TRBV12-4 to TRBJ2-7; as DNA is missing, the TRBD1 call by TCRdb cannot be tested. The CDR3 spans 14 residues. The CDR3 spells CASSSWRTANEQYF.

The chain has TRBV29-1 and TRBJ2-5. The germline V gene has CDR1 SQVTM and CDR2 ANQGSEA. The CDR3 is 12 residues long. The CDR3 here is CSVVSGGETQYF.

The chain is built from TRBV7-9 and TRBJ2-5; TCRdb's D call of TRBD2 is untestable without DNA. There are 16 residues in the CDR3. Germline loops: CDR1 SEHNR, CDR2 FQNEAQ (reference sequence). This chain's CDR3 is CASSSSNGGPWETQYF. The entire variable domain, with the rest obtained from reference TRBV7-9 and TRBJ2-5, is as follows: DTGVSQNPRHKITKRGQNVTFRCDPISEHNRLYWYRQTLGQGPEFLTYFQNEAQLEKSRLLSDRFSAERPKGSFSTLEIQRTEQGDSAMYLCASSSSNGGPWETQYFGPGTRLLVL.

V and J are TRBV29-1 and TRBJ2-1; TCRdb designates TRBD1, a call that cannot be tested without DNA. Germline V gene lookup returns CDR1 SQVTM and CDR2 ANQGSEA. The CDR3 spans 13 residues. CDR3 region: CSGLGRESNEQFF.

This rearrangement joins TRBV15 to TRBJ1-2; checking the TCRdb D call of TRBD1 is not possible without DNA. This CDR3 has 16 amino acids. Germline-derived CDR1 and CDR2 are LNHNV and YYDKDF (reference sequence). CDR3: CATSRDSNTGLDGYTF.

The rearrangement uses TRBV29-1 and TRBJ2-1. CDR1 and CDR2 from the germline V gene are SQVTM and ANQGSEA. The CDR3 length is 12 residues. CDR3 sequence: CSVEGPLNEQFF.

The chain couples TRBV19 to TRBJ2-1; TCRdb picks TRBD2, but there is no DNA to check that call. Germline values: CDR1 LNHDA, CDR2 SQIVND (reference sequence). CDR3 size: 15 residues. CDR3 in amino acids: CASSIDLAGDNEQFF.

The J gene is TRBJ2-7, the V gene TRBV27. The V gene's germline CDR1 is MNHEY and CDR2 SMNVEV (reference sequence). This CDR3 is built from 16 residues. The CDR3 here is CASSSTIYMISYEQYF.

The chain combines TRBV6-5 with TRBJ1-6; the TRBD1 assignment by TCRdb is unverifiable without DNA. CDR1 and CDR2 from the germline V gene are MNHEY and SVGAGI. This CDR3 spans 14 amino acids. CDR3 loop: CASSGQDYNSPLHF.

The chain carries TRBV29-1 and TRBJ2-7. This CDR3 is 12 amino acids long. The V gene's germline CDR1 is SQVTM and CDR2 ANQGSEA. The chain's CDR3 is CSVEDRRYEQYF.

V gene TRBV6-4 combines with J gene TRBJ2-3; TCRdb designates TRBD2, a call that cannot be tested without DNA. The CDR3 totals 14 residues. Germline values: CDR1 MRHNA, CDR2 SNTAGT. The CDR3 reads CASSGTSGTDTQYF.

The V and J genes are TRBV13 and TRBJ2-2; the TCRdb call, TRBD2, lacks DNA for checking. Germline assignment: CDR1 PRHDT and CDR2 FYEKMQ (reference sequence). The CDR3 has 17 amino acids. This chain's CDR3 is CASSFGTSGAFTGELFF.

The chain combines TRBV7-9 with TRBJ2-1; TCRdb returns TRBD1, unconfirmable since there is no DNA. This CDR3 region has 15 residues. Germline V lookup: CDR1 SEHNR, CDR2 FQNEAQ (reference sequence). The chain's CDR3 is CASSSAGGGYNEQFF. Together with reference TRBV7-9 and TRBJ2-1, the CDR3 gives the full variable domain: DTGVSQNPRHKITKRGQNVTFRCDPISEHNRLYWYRQTLGQGPEFLTYFQNEAQLEKSRLLSDRFSAERPKGSFSTLEIQRTEQGDSAMYLCASSSAGGGYNEQFFGPGTRLTVL.

V gene TRBV12-3 or TRBV12-4 combines with J gene TRBJ1-5. The CDR3 contains 13 residues. The CDR3 region is CASNSAGDQPQHF.